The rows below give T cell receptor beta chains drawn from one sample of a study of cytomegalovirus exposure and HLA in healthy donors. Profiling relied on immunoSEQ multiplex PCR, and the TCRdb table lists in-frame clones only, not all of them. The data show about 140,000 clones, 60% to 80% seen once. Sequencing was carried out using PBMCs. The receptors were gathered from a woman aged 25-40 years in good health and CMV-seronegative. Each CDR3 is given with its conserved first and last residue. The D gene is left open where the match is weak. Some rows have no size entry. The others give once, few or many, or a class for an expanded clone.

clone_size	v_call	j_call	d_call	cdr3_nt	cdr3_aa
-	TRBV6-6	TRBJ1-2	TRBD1	TGTGCCAGCAGTCCGACAGGGGTGAACTATGGCTACACCTTC	CASSPTGVNYGYTF
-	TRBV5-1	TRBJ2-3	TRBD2	TGCGCCAGCAGCTTGATAGGCGGGGGTGAGCAGTATTTT	CASSLIGGGEQYF
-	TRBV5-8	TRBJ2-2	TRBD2	TGTGCCAGCAGCCCATACCTAGCGGGAGGGCCCGGCACCGGGGAGCTGTTTTTT	CASSPYLAGGPGTGELFF
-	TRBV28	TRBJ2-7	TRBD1	TGTGCCAGCGACAGGGGATTCCCCTACGAGCAGTACTTC	CASDRGFPYEQYF
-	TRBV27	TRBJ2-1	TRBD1	TGTGCCAGCAGTTTATGGGGGCAGGGGGCGCTTTCCGAGCAGTTCTTC	CASSLWGQGALSEQFF
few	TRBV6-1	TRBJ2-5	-	TGTGCCAGCGCACCTGGCCCCCAAGAGACCCAGTACTTC	CASAPGPQETQYF
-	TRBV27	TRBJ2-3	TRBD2	TGTGCCAGCACCGAAAACGGAGCGGGAGAAACAGATACGCAGTATTTT	CASTENGAGETDTQYF
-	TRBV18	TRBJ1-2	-	TGTGCCAGCTCACGGGGCAGGGGAGCCGGCTATGGCTACACCTTC	CASSRGRGAGYGYTF
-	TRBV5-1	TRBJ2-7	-	TGCGCCAGCAGCTTCTATAATCTGCCCTACGAGCAGTACTTC	CASSFYNLPYEQYF
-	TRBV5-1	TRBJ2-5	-	TGCGCCAGCTCTTACCAGGGGTACCAAGAGACCCAGTACTTC	CASSYQGYQETQYF
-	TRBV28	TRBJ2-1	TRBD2	TGTGCCAGCAGTTCCCCGGACGGGACTAGCGGGCCTTACAATGAGCAGTTCTTC	CASSSPDGTSGPYNEQFF
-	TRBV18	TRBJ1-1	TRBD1	TGTGCCAGCTCACCTGGAAGGGGGCACGGGACTGAAGCTTTCTTT	CASSPGRGHGTEAFF
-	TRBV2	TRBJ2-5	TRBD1	TGTGCCAGCAGTCCTCGACAGGGGTCAGGGGAGACCCAGTACTTC	CASSPRQGSGETQYF
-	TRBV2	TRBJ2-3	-	TGTGCCAGCAGTGTCCCCTACTCCCCAGATACGCAGTATTTT	CASSVPYSPDTQYF
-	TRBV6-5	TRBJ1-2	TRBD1	TGTGCCAGCAGTCAGGGACAGGGCAGCGGCTACACCTTC	CASSQGQGSGYTF
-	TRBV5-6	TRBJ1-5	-	TGTGCCAGCAGCCCAGGGGGCAATCAGCCCCAGCATTTT	CASSPGGNQPQHF
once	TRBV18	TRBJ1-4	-	TGTGCCAGCTCACACTACGGCGGCAGGGAGGGTGAAAAACTGTTTTTT	CASSHYGGREGEKLFF
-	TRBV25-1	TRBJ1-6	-	TGTGCCAGCAGTGAATATGAGGGCTTGGGTAATTCACCCCTCCACTTT	CASSEYEGLGNSPLHF
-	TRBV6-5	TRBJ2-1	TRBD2	TGTGCCAGCAGTTACTCTAGCGGGAGACTGAACAATGAGCAGTTCTTC	CASSYSSGRLNNEQFF
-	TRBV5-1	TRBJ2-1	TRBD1	TGCGCCAGCAGCTTCTCGACAGGGGACAATGAGCAGTTCTTC	CASSFSTGDNEQFF
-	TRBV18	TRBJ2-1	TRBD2	TGTGCCAGCTCACCTCTTAGGCGGGGGGGCAATGAGCAGTTCTTC	CASSPLRRGGNEQFF
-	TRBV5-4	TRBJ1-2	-	TGTGCCAGCAGCCGCGTGGACACCCCTATGGGCTACACCTTC	CASSRVDTPMGYTF
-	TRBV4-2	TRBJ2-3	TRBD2	TGTGCCAGCAGCCAATCCGGGACTAGCGGGGGGGGGCGCACAGATACGCAGTATTTT	CASSQSGTSGGGRTDTQYF
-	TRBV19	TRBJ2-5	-	TGTGCCAGTAGTAAGGGGGACGGCGTCATATCGGAGACCCAGTACTTC	CASSKGDGVISETQYF
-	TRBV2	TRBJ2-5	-	TGTGCCAGCAGTGTAGAACGGGGGCAAGAGACCCAGTACTTC	CASSVERGQETQYF
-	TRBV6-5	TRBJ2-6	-	TGTGCCAGCAGACAAGGGAGCTCTGGGGCCAACGTCCTGACTTTC	CASRQGSSGANVLTF
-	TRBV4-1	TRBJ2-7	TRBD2	TGCGCCAGCAGCCATATCTCACCTCGCGGGGGTTCCTACGAGCAGTACTTC	CASSHISPRGGSYEQYF
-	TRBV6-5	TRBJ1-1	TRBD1	TGTGCCAGCCGAGAGAGGGGGCAGGGAGGCACTGAAGCTTTCTTT	CASRERGQGGTEAFF
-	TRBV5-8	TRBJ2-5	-	TGTGCCAGCAGCGCTTCTAGCTTTCAGTACTTC	CASSASSFQYF
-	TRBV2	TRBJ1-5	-	TGTGCCAGCAGTGTGGGGACTGGCAATCAGCCCCAGCATTTT	CASSVGTGNQPQHF
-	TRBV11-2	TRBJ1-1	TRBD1	TGTGCCAGCAGCGGACAGACAGGGTGGGGAGCTTTCTTT	CASSGQTGWGAFF
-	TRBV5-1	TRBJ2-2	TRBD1	TGCGCCAGCAGTTCGGCCCCTACAGGGGGAATTACCGGGGAGCTGTTTTTT	CASSSAPTGGITGELFF
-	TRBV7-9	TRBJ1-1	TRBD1	TGTGCCAGCAGCTTTGACAGGGACACTGAAGCTTTCTTT	CASSFDRDTEAFF
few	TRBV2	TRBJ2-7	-	TGTGCCAGCAGTGAACAGGGGGAGGCCTACGAGCAGTACTTC	CASSEQGEAYEQYF
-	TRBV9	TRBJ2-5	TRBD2	TGTGCCAGCAGCGTAGATAGCGGGAGGTTGGGAGAGACCCAGTACTTC	CASSVDSGRLGETQYF
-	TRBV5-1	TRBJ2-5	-	TGCGCCAGCAGCTTGAGGGGGTGGGGAGAGACCCAGTACTTC	CASSLRGWGETQYF
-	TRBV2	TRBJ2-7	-	TGTGCCAGCGCAAGGGGGGGATGGGGAGAGCAGTACTTC	CASARGGWGEQYF
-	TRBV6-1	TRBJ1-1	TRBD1	TGTGCCAGCAGTGCTGATCCAGGGGGACGGGCCCTCTTT	CASSADPGGRALF
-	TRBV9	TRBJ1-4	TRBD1	TGTGCCAGCAGCGTAGGCGGACAGGGAGGGGAAAAACTGTTTTTT	CASSVGGQGGEKLFF
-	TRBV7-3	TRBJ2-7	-	TGTGCCAGCAGCCCGACGTTACTAGCCTCAGGCGAGCAGTACTTC	CASSPTLLASGEQYF
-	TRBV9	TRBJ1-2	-	TGTGCCAGCAGCGTAAGCGGCTATGGCTACACCTTC	CASSVSGYGYTF
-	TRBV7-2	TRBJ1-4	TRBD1	TGTGCCAGCAGCTTTCCCGGGACAGGACTGTTTTTT	CASSFPGTGLFF
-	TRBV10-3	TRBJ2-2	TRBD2	TGTGCCATCAGTGAGTTATTAGCGGGAGCAGCCGGGGAGCTGTTTTTT	CAISELLAGAAGELFF
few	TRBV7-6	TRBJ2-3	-	TGTGCCAGCAGCTTAGCGGGAGGAAAAGGAGATACGCAGTATTTT	CASSLAGGKGDTQYF
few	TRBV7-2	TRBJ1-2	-	TGTGCCAGCAGCTTATCGTCGGTTCTTAACTATGGCTACACCTTC	CASSLSSVLNYGYTF
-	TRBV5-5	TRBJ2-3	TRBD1	TGTGCCAGCTCCCAGGGGGCGCTGGAAGATACGCAGTATTTT	CASSQGALEDTQYF
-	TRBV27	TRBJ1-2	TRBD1	TGTGCCAGCAGGGACCCGGGACAGCTTTTTTTCTTC	CASRDPGQLFFF
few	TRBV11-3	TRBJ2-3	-	TGTGCCAGCAGCTTAGGGCTGGGCCCCACAGATACGCAGTATTTT	CASSLGLGPTDTQYF